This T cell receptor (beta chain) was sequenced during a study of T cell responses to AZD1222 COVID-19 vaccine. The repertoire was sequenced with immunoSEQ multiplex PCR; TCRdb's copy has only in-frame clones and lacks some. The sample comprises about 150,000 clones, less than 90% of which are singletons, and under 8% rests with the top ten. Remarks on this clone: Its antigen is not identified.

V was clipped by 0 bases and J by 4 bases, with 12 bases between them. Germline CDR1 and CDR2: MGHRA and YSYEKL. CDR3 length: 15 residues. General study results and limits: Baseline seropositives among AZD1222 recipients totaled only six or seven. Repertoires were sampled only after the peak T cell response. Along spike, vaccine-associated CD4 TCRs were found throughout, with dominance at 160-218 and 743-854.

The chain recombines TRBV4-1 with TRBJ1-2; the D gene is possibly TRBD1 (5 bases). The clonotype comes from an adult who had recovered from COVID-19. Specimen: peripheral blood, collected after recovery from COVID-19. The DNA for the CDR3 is TGCGCCAGCAGCCAAGATCCTCCAGGGAGCTATGGCTACACCTTC. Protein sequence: CASSQDPPGSYGYTF.